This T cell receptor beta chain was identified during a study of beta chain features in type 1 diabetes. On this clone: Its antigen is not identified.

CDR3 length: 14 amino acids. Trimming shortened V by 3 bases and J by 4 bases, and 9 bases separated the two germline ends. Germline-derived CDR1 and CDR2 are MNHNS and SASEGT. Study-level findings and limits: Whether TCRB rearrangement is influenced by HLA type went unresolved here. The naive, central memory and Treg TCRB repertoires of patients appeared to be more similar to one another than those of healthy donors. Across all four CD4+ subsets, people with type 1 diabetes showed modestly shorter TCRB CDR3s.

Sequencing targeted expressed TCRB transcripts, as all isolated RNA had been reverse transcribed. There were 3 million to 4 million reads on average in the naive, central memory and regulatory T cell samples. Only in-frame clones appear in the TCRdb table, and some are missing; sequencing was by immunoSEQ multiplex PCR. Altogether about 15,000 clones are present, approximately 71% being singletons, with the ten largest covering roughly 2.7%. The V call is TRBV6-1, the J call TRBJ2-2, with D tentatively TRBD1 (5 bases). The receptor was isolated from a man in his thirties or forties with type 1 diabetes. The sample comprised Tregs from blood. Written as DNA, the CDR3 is TGTGCCAGCAGTGAGCAGGGTCGCACCGGGGAGCTGTTTTTT. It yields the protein CASSEQGRTGELFF.